This TCR beta chain was retrieved from a study of T cell changes during pregnancy in multiple sclerosis. In germline, CDR1 is MNHEY, CDR2 SVGAGI. This CDR3 is 14 amino acids long. Trimming cost V 6 bases and J 0 bases; bases outside gene matches: 2. Assay used: immunoSEQ multiplex PCR; TCRdb lists only in-frame clones, some missing. This sample has tens of thousands of clones, with 80% to 95% found just once. Sequencing was performed on CD4+ T cells from peripheral blood mononuclear cells, taken in the second trimester of pregnancy. The rearrangement uses TRBV6-5 and TRBJ1-1; 9 bases are a match to TRBD1. The origin of this receptor is a female donor with multiple sclerosis, enrolled in a pregnancy study. CDR3 DNA sequence: TGTGCCAGCAGGGGGACAGGGATGAACACTGAAGCTTTCTTT. As protein: CASRGTGMNTEAFF.